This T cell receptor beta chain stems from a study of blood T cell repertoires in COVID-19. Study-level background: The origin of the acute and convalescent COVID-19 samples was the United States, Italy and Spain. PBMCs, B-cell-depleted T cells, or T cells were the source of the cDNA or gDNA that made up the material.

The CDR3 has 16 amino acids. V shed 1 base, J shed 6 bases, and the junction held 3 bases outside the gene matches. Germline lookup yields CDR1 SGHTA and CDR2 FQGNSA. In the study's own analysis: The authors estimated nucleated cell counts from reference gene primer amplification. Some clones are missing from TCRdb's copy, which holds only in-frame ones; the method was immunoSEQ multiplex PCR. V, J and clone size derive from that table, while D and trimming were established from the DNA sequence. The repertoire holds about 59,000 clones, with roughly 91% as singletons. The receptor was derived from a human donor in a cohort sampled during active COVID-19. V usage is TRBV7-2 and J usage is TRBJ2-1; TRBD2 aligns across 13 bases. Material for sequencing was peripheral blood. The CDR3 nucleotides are TGTGCCAGCAGCTTAGTGTGGACTAGCGGGAGCAATGAGCAGTTCTTC. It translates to CASSLVWTSGSNEQFF. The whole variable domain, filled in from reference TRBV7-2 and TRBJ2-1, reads GAGVSQSPSNKVTEKGKDVELRCDPISGHTALYWYRQSLGQGLEFLIYFQGNSAPDKSGLPSDRFSAERTGGSVSTLTIQRTQQEDSAVYLCASSLVWTSGSNEQFFGPGTRLTVL.